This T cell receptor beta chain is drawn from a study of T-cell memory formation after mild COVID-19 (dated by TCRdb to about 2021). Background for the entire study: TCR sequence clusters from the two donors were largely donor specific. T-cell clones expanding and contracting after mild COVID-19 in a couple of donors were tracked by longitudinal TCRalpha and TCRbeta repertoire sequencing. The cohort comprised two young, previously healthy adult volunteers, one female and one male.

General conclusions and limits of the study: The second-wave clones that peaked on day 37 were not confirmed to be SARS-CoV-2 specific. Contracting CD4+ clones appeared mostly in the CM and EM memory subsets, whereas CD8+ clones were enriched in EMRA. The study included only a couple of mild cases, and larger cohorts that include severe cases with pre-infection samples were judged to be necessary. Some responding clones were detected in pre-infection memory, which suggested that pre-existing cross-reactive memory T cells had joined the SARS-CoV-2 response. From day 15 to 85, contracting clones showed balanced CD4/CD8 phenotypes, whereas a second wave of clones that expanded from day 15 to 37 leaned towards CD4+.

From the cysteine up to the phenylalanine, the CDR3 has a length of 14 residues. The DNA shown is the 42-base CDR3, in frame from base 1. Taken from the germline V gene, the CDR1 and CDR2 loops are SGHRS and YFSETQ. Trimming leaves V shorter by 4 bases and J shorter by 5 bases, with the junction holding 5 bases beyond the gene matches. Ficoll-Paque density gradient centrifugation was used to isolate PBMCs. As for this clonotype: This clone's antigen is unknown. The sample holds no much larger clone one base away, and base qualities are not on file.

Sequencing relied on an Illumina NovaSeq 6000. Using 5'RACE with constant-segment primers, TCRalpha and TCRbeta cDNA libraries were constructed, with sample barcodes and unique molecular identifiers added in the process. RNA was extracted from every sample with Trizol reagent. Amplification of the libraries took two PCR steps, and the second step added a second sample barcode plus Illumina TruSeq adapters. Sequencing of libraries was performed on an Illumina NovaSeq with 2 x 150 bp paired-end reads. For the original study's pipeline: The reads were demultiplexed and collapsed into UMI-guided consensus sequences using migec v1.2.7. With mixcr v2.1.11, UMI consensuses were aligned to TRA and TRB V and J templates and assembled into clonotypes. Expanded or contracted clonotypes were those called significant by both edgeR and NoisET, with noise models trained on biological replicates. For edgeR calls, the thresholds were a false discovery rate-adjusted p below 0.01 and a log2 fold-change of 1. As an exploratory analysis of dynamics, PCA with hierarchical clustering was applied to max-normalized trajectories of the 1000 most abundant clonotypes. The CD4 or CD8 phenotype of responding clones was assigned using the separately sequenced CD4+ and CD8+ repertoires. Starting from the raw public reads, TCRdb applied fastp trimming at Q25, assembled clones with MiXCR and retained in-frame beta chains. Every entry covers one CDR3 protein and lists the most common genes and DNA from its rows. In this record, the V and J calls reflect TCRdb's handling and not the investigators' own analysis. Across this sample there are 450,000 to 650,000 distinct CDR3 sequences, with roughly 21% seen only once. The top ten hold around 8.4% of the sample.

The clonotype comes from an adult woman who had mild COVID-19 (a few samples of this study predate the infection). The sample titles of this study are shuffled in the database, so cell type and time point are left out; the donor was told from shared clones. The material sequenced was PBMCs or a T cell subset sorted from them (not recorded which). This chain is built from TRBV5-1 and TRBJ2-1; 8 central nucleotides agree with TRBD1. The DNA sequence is TGCGCCAGCAGCCTCCGGACAGGGAACAATGAGCAGTTCTTC. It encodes CASSLRTGNNEQFF.